These 5 T cell receptor beta chains originate from one sample sequenced in a study of T cell changes during pregnancy in multiple sclerosis. Libraries were prepared by immunoSEQ multiplex PCR; TCRdb keeps only in-frame clonotypes and omits some of them. The sample has roughly 53,000 clones; roughly 92% are singletons. The sample consisted of CD4+ T cells from peripheral blood mononuclear cells, taken in the second trimester of pregnancy. The receptors were gathered from a female donor in good health, enrolled as a control in a pregnancy study.

CDR3 in DNA: TGTGCCAGCAGTTATACAGGGGGAAGAAATGAGCAGTTCTTC. It encodes CASSYTGGRNEQFF. The genes are TRBV6-4 and TRBJ2-1, with TRBD1 matching over 8 bases. With 5 bases clipped from V and 7 bases from J, the junction kept 7 bases outside the gene matches. Looked up from germline, CDR1 is MRHNA and CDR2 is SNTAGT. This CDR3 has 14 amino acids.

The rearrangement uses TRBV5-4 and TRBJ2-5; 9 bases match TRBD2. Germline V lookup: CDR1 SGHNT, CDR2 YYREEE (reference sequence). The CDR3 spans 17 residues. The trim removed 0 bases at V and 4 bases at J, leaving 10 bases unmatched. The DNA of the CDR3 is TGTGCCAGCAGCTTGGCCCCGGCGCGGGGGGGCCGAGAGACCCAGTACTTC. Translating it yields CASSLAPARGGRETQYF.

The chain recombines TRBV30 with TRBJ2-1; D not certain. Germline loops: CDR1 GTSNPN, CDR2 SVGIG (reference sequence). Between the trimmed V and J ends, which lost 0 bases and 2 bases, there was a span of 14 bases. The CDR3 runs to 16 residues. The CDR3: CAWSVRSGPAYNEQFF. The CDR3 DNA reads TGTGCCTGGAGTGTACGGTCTGGGCCGGCCTACAATGAGCAGTTCTTC.

The V and J genes are TRBV25-1 and TRBJ1-6; D gene ambiguous. The germline gives CDR1 MGHDK, CDR2 SYGVNS. The V end lost 3 bases, the J end lost 5 bases, and 11 bases lay between the germline ends. This CDR3 contains 15 residues. The chain's CDR3 is CASSDRFSDNSPLHF. CDR3 in DNA: TGTGCCAGCAGTGATCGGTTTAGTGATAATTCACCCCTCCACTTT.

The chain couples TRBV30 to TRBJ1-5; D gene unclear. Deletions cut 0 bases from V and 6 bases from J, with 12 bases between. CDR1 is GTSNPN and CDR2 is SVGIG in the germline V gene (reference sequence). The CDR3 is 14 amino acids. CDR3 sequence: CAWSVLVSSQPQHF. In nucleotides, the CDR3 is TGTGCCTGGAGTGTATTAGTAAGTAGTCAGCCCCAGCATTTT.